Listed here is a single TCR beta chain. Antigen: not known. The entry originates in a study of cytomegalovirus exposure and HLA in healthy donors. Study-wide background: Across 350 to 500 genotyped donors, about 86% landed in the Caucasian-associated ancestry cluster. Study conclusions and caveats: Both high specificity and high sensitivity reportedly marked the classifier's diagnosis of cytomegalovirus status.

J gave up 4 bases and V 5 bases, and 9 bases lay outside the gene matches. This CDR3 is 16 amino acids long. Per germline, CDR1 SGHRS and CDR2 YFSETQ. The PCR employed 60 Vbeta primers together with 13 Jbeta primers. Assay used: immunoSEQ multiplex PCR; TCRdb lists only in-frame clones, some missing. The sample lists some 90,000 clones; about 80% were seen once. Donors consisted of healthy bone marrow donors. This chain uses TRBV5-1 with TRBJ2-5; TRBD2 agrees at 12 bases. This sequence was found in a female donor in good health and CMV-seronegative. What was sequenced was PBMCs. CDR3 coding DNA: TGCGCCAGCAGGTCTAGCGGGGGGGCCGTTCGAGAGACCCAGTACTTC. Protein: CASRSSGGAVRETQYF.